A single sample is the source of the 2 T cell receptor beta chains below, sequenced in a study of technical replicates of blood from a handful of donors. Sequencing was performed with immunoSEQ multiplex PCR; in TCRdb, only in-frame clones are kept and a portion is missing. The sample includes tens of thousands of clones, over 75% of them seen just once. What was sequenced was PBMCs. Receptors originate from a human donor in good health. Some clones in this sample may be carry-over from other donors' samples.

The chain joins TRBV7-2 to TRBJ2-7; 7 nucleotides agree with TRBD2. Germline CDR1 SGHTA, CDR2 FQGNSA. CDR3 length: 14 amino acids. Losses at the gene ends were 1 base for V and 5 bases for J; bases not matched to a gene: 5. The CDR3 nucleotides are TGTGCCAGCAGCTTAGGGACTAGTCCCCACGAGCAGTACTTC. Encoded protein: CASSLGTSPHEQYF.

J is TRBJ2-5 and V is TRBV2, with 7 bases fitting TRBD1. This CDR3 spans 14 amino acids. Looked up from germline, CDR1 is SNHLY and CDR2 is FYNNEI. The J segment lost 2 bases and the V segment lost 7 bases, leaving 7 bases of the junction unmatched. The CDR3 bases are TGTGCCAGCAAGCAGGGACAGCCGCAAGAGACCCAGTACTTC. Its translation: CASKQGQPQETQYF.